The rows below give T cell receptor beta chains drawn from one sample of a study of blood T cell repertoires in COVID-19. This table comes from immunoSEQ multiplex PCR, and its TCRdb copy is limited to in-frame clones, with some not included. The sample yields 71,000 or so clones, 82% seen once. The sequenced material came from peripheral blood. The receptors derive from a man in his forties or fifties with acute or convalescent COVID-19. Both conserved end residues are trimmed from each CDR3. D genes are given only for firm matches.

CDR3 protein,V gene,D gene,J gene
ASSLSPGQGGYTEAF,TRBV27,TRBD1,TRBJ1-1
ASSSGQGKGGLSGNTIY,TRBV9,TRBD1,TRBJ1-3
ASSQNTEYNEQF,TRBV4-2,-,TRBJ2-1
ASSTTGWGKNSPLH,TRBV27,-,TRBJ1-6
ASRNREAF,TRBV25-1,-,TRBJ1-1
ASSFRGVQEKLF,TRBV5-8,-,TRBJ1-4
ASSLTAGYGYT,TRBV6-5,-,TRBJ1-2
ASSLTGSNEQF,TRBV11-2,TRBD1,TRBJ2-1
ASSQARGLQETQY,TRBV14,TRBD1,TRBJ2-5
ASSLAPSWLAGGWNEQF,TRBV7-9,TRBD2,TRBJ2-1
ALGPGGIYEQY,TRBV30,-,TRBJ2-7
ASSIDGTGLIYEQY,TRBV19,TRBD1,TRBJ2-7
ASSEDLAGTPLEQY,TRBV6-1,-,TRBJ2-7
ASKPLTVYGYT,TRBV6-5,-,TRBJ1-2
ASSPKLPGLAPSGELF,TRBV9,TRBD2,TRBJ2-2
ASSLEGISNWDEQF,TRBV5-1,-,TRBJ2-1
ASSPLTGQGNEQY,TRBV18,TRBD1,TRBJ2-7
ASSQDRARANTGELF,TRBV3-1/TRBV3-2,-,TRBJ2-2
ASSYSGVRTEAF,TRBV6-2/TRBV6-3,-,TRBJ1-1
ASSFGGNEQF,TRBV6-2/TRBV6-3,-,TRBJ2-1
ASSLEPLGQGINQPQH,TRBV5-1,-,TRBJ1-5
ASRKTGTDPYGYT,TRBV7-2,TRBD1,TRBJ1-2
ASSADRSSYNSPLH,TRBV5-6,TRBD1,TRBJ1-6
ASSHDRDRGPGEQY,TRBV4-3,TRBD1,TRBJ2-7
ASRSGLAGYTGELF,TRBV19,TRBD2,TRBJ2-2
ASSFMGRREETQY,TRBV7-3,-,TRBJ2-5
ASENRKSSYEQY,TRBV7-8,-,TRBJ2-7
ASSSSGGGNQPQH,TRBV19,-,TRBJ1-5
ASSLGAGGPRNIQY,TRBV5-6,TRBD2,TRBJ2-4
ASSVSGTEVYSNQPQH,TRBV2,TRBD1,TRBJ1-5
ASRDRVGSEKLF,TRBV2,TRBD1,TRBJ1-4
ATRRSGANTGELF,TRBV27,-,TRBJ2-2
AITSGPNTEAF,TRBV10-3,-,TRBJ1-1
ASSPRGQTDTQY,TRBV11-3,TRBD1,TRBJ2-3
ASSHPVGSAYEQY,TRBV7-2,-,TRBJ2-7
ASSPPGQGGAF,TRBV27,TRBD1,TRBJ1-1
ASSSTVTGANVLT,TRBV7-9,-,TRBJ2-6
ASSLDLGGEGETQY,TRBV7-2,TRBD2,TRBJ2-5
ASSSRDSSGNTIY,TRBV7-9,TRBD1,TRBJ1-3
ASSSPGLPSADTQY,TRBV28,-,TRBJ2-3
ASSKTTGLYGYT,TRBV7-2,TRBD1,TRBJ1-2
ATSTRDRPLIF,TRBV15,-,TRBJ2-1
ASSIGTGRTDTQY,TRBV19,-,TRBJ2-3
ASSYPSQGRSTNEKLF,TRBV6-2/TRBV6-3,-,TRBJ1-4
AIRTGGPGPSGLDTQY,TRBV10-3,-,TRBJ2-3
ASSRGGGSYGYT,TRBV27,-,TRBJ1-2
ASSQDGSAGDTQY,TRBV4-1,-,TRBJ2-3
ASTLSHGLAGVGYNEQF,TRBV5-8,TRBD2,TRBJ2-1
ASSLSPDIEKLF,TRBV7-2,-,TRBJ1-4
ASSRGQVNTEAF,TRBV3-1/TRBV3-2,TRBD1,TRBJ1-1
ASSIGLAGGPGREQF,TRBV19,TRBD2,TRBJ2-1
ASSLNGGSGFYEQY,TRBV7-3,TRBD2,TRBJ2-7
ASSLDGYNEQF,TRBV11-3,-,TRBJ2-1
ASSLAAPGPSYGYT,TRBV5-6,-,TRBJ1-2
SAKGETQY,TRBV29-1,-,TRBJ2-5
ASSLGQGDYGYT,TRBV3-1/TRBV3-2,TRBD1,TRBJ1-2